This is a list of T cell receptor beta chains from one sample in a study of long-term antiretroviral therapy in people with HIV. TCRdb's copy holds only in-frame clones and misses some; the assay was immunoSEQ multiplex PCR. The table records about 20,000 clones, 80% to 90% of them present only once. The sample in question was unsorted PBMCs, obtained 0.6 years after starting antiretroviral therapy. The source is a woman younger than 30 with HIV. Each CDR3 is given with its conserved first and last residue. D genes are given only for firm matches. Clone size is not always given. Where it is, it says once, few, many or a class for expanded clones.

J,size,V,D,DNA,CDR3
TRBJ2-1,large,TRBV11-3,TRBD2,TGTGCCAGCAGCTTAGATCTTGGAGCGGGAGACGTATTCTTC,CASSLDLGAGDVFF
TRBJ2-7,.,TRBV5-1,TRBD1,TGCGCCAGCAGCCACAGCCCGGGACAGGGGGCTTACGAGCAGTACTTC,CASSHSPGQGAYEQYF
TRBJ1-5,few,TRBV15,.,TGTGCCACCAGCATCCGTAATCAGCCCCAGCATTTT,CATSIRNQPQHF
TRBJ1-1,.,TRBV10-3,.,TGTGCCACCGGGCCAACCCCGAACACTGAAGCTTTCTTT,CATGPTPNTEAFF
TRBJ1-1,.,TRBV6-6,.,TGTGCCAGCAGTTACGGGGGGACTGAAGCTTTCTTT,CASSYGGTEAFF
TRBJ2-1,.,TRBV5-1,.,TGCGCCAGCAGCCCTGACGGATTCTACAATGAGCAGTTCTTC,CASSPDGFYNEQFF
TRBJ1-1,.,TRBV9,TRBD1,TGTGCCAGCAGCGTAGGGGAGGGGGCGGTCGGGACTGAAGCTTTCTTT,CASSVGEGAVGTEAFF
TRBJ2-7,.,TRBV5-1,TRBD2,TGCGCCAGCAGCTGGGGTGCGGGGGGTGGTTCCTACGAGCAGTACTTC,CASSWGAGGGSYEQYF
TRBJ1-5,few,TRBV9,.,TGTGCCAGCAGCGTAGCCGGGGTCCACAATCAGCCCCAGCATTTT,CASSVAGVHNQPQHF
TRBJ2-7,medium-sized,TRBV27,.,TGTGCCAGCGCCGAAGAGGGCCTCTACGAGCAGTACTTC,CASAEEGLYEQYF
TRBJ1-1,.,TRBV10-2,.,TGCGCCAGCAGTGTTCGGGCCATGAACACTGAAGCTTTCTTT,CASSVRAMNTEAFF
TRBJ2-2,.,TRBV7-3,TRBD2,TGTGCCAGCAGCCGCGGGGGGGACACCGGGGAGCTGTTTTTT,CASSRGGDTGELFF
TRBJ2-1,.,TRBV19,TRBD2,TGTGCCAGTTCCCTAAGCGGGAGTGCAAGGAATGAGCAGTTCTTC,CASSLSGSARNEQFF
TRBJ1-1,once,TRBV9,.,TGTGCCAGCAGCGTAGGAGGAAGGGGGGCCGCTGAAGCTTTCTTT,CASSVGGRGAAEAFF
TRBJ2-3,once,TRBV9,TRBD2,TGTGCCAGCAGCGTAGAGCCCCGAGCCAGCGGGAGGGCCTCAGATACGCAGTATTTT,CASSVEPRASGRASDTQYF
TRBJ2-4,once,TRBV27,.,TGTGCCAGCAGTTCCTGGGGACTCGATTCGATTCAGTACTTC,CASSSWGLDSIQYF
TRBJ1-2,once,TRBV9,.,TGTGCCAGCAGCGTAGCTTCGGGGCACTATGGCTACACCTTC,CASSVASGHYGYTF
TRBJ2-1,.,TRBV27,TRBD2,TGTGCCAGCAGTCTCACTAGCGCCCATGAGCAGTTCTTC,CASSLTSAHEQFF
TRBJ1-2,few,TRBV11-2,TRBD1,TGTGCCAGCAGCTTAGATGGCGGGACAGGGGTCTATGGCTACACCTTC,CASSLDGGTGVYGYTF
TRBJ1-4,.,TRBV2,.,TGTGCCAGCAGTGAATACGGGTCTGAAAAACTGTTTTTT,CASSEYGSEKLFF
TRBJ2-7,.,TRBV9,.,TGTGCCCCCCTTATAGTAAGGGACTACGAGCAGTACTTC,CAPLIVRDYEQYF
TRBJ2-6,.,TRBV28,.,TGTGCCAGCAGTTTATCTCACTCTGGGGCCAACGTCCTGACTTTC,CASSLSHSGANVLTF
TRBJ1-1,few,TRBV25-1,.,TGTGCCAGCAGTGAATACGGCAGGGAGACTGAAGCTTTCTTT,CASSEYGRETEAFF
TRBJ2-1,.,TRBV21-1,.,TGTGCCAGCAGCAAGGTCAAGCGGGGGGGCTACAATGAGCAGTTCTTC,CASSKVKRGGYNEQFF
TRBJ1-1,medium-sized,TRBV15,.,TGTGCCACCAGCAGAGAGTGGAACACTGAAGCTTTCTTT,CATSREWNTEAFF
TRBJ1-1,.,TRBV7-9,.,TGTGCCAGCAGCTTAGACATCGGGACTGAAGCTTTCTTT,CASSLDIGTEAFF
TRBJ2-2,few,TRBV10-3,TRBD2,TGTGCCATCGAAGGACTAGCCGGGGAGCTGTTTTTT,CAIEGLAGELFF
TRBJ2-1,.,TRBV5-6,TRBD2,TGTGCCAGCAGCTCGACTAGCGGGGGATCCAATGAGCAGTTCTTC,CASSSTSGGSNEQFF
TRBJ1-1,.,TRBV14,TRBD1,TGTGCCAGCAGTACGCAGGGGGACACTGAAGCTTTCTTT,CASSTQGDTEAFF
TRBJ1-4,.,TRBV19,.,TGTGCCAGTATGGAGGCAGCAACTAATGAAAAACTGTTTTTT,CASMEAATNEKLFF
TRBJ2-5,.,TRBV6-1,TRBD2,TGTGCCAGCAGTGAAGTTGCAAGCGGGAGAGGGTTCGGTGAGACCCAGTACTTC,CASSEVASGRGFGETQYF
TRBJ1-1,.,TRBV27,.,TGTGCCACCAAACTGGGACACATGAACACTGAAGCTTTCTTT,CATKLGHMNTEAFF
TRBJ1-5,.,TRBV19,.,TGTGCCAGTACTCCCGGACTTTTTTATCAGCCCCAGCATTTT,CASTPGLFYQPQHF
TRBJ2-7,.,TRBV29-1,.,TGCAGCGTTGGGGGGACATCTAGCTACGAGCAGTACTTC,CSVGGTSSYEQYF
TRBJ1-1,.,TRBV7-9,TRBD1,TGTGCCAGCAGCTTACAGGGGGCGCGAATCCCTGAAGCTTTCTTT,CASSLQGARIPEAFF
TRBJ1-1,.,TRBV6-6,.,TGTGCCAGCAGTTACTCGGAAAGGGCTGAAGCTTTCTTT,CASSYSERAEAFF
TRBJ2-2,once,TRBV7-2,TRBD2,TGTGCCAGCAGCTTAAGGGGTAGCGGGGGCCCCGGGGAGCTGTTTTTT,CASSLRGSGGPGELFF
TRBJ2-5,.,TRBV10-3,TRBD1,TGTGCCATCAGGAGGACAGGGGATCGGGAGACCCAGTACTTC,CAIRRTGDRETQYF
TRBJ2-7,.,TRBV27,TRBD1,TGTGCCAGCAGTCACGGGACAGGGTACTACTACGAGCAGTACTTC,CASSHGTGYYYEQYF
TRBJ2-3,.,TRBV27,.,TGTGCCAGCAGTTTCGTGGGGAGTCCAGATACGCAGTATTTT,CASSFVGSPDTQYF
TRBJ1-1,.,TRBV19,TRBD1,TGTGCCAGTAGTACGGACAGGGAAGGCACTGAAGCTTTCTTT,CASSTDREGTEAFF
TRBJ1-1,.,TRBV19,.,TGTGCCAGTAGTGTACCGGGACGGATGAACACTGAAGCTTTCTTT,CASSVPGRMNTEAFF
TRBJ1-3,.,TRBV29-1,.,TGCAGCGTTGGATCGGGACTCCCTGGAAACACCATATATTTT,CSVGSGLPGNTIYF
TRBJ1-4,.,TRBV7-8,.,TGTGCCAGCAGCTTAGTACAGGGTTACGAAAAACTGTTTTTT,CASSLVQGYEKLFF
TRBJ1-4,.,TRBV7-6,TRBD1,TGTGCCAGCAGCCAGGGACAGGGATTCGAAAAACTGTTTTTT,CASSQGQGFEKLFF